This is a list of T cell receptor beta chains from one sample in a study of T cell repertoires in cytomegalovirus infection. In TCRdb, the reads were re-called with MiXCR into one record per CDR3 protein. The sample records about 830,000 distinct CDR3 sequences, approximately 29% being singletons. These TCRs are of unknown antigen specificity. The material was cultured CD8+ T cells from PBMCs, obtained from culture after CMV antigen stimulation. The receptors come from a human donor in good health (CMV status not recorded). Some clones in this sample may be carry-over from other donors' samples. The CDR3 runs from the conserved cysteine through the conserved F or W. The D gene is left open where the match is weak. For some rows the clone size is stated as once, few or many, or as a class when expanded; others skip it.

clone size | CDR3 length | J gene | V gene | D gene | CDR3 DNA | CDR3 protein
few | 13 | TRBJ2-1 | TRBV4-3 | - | TGCGCCAGCAGCCAAGCTGGGGCAGCTGAGCAGTTCTTC | CASSQAGAAEQFF
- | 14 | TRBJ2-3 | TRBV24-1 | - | TGTGCCACCAGTCTTAGGGGGGTCACAGATACGCAGTATTTT | CATSLRGVTDTQYF
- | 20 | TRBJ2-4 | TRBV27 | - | TGTGCCAGCAGTTTATCCTCCCAGGGGCTCAGAGGGTTATACAAAAACATTCAGTACTTC | CASSLSSQGLRGLYKNIQYF
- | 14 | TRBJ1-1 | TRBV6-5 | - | TGTGCCAGCAGTTACTCGGGGAGCGCGGGAGAAGCTTTCTTT | CASSYSGSAGEAFF
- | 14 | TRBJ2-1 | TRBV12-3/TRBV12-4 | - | TGTGCCAGCAGTTTAGGAGATCTCGGCAGGGAGCAGTTCTTC | CASSLGDLGREQFF
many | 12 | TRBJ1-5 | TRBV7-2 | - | TGTGCCAGCAGCTTAGCGGCTCAGCCCCAGCATTTT | CASSLAAQPQHF
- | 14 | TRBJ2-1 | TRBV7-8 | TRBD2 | TGTGCCAGCAGCTTAGCCGGCAGGGAGGGCGTGCAGTTCTTC | CASSLAGREGVQFF
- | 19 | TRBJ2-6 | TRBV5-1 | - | TGCGCCAGCAGCTTGGAAGGGGGGCCCTGGATCTCCGGGGCCAACGTCCTGACTTTC | CASSLEGGPWISGANVLTF
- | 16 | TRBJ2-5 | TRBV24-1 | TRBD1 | TGTGCCACCAGTGATGATACTCTGACAGGGGTGGAGACCCAGTACTTC | CATSDDTLTGVETQYF
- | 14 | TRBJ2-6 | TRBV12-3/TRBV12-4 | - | TGTGCCAGCAGTTTGACGTCTGGGGCCAACGTCCTGACTTTC | CASSLTSGANVLTF
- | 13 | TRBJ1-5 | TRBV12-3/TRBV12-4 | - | TGTGCCAGCACCTGGGGGCCTATGCAGCCCCAGCATTTT | CASTWGPMQPQHF
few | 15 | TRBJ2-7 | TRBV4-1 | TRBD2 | TGCGCCAGCAGCCAAGTAGCGGGTTCACCTTACGAGCAGTACTTC | CASSQVAGSPYEQYF
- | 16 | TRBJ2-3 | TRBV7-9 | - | TGTGCCAGCAGCTTAGGAGCCGCCCGAGGCACAGATACGCAGTATTTT | CASSLGAARGTDTQYF
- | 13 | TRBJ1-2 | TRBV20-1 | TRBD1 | TGCAGTGCTAGGGAGGCACAGGGGGCGAGCTACACCTTC | CSAREAQGASYTF
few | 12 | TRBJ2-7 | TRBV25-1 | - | TGTGCCAGCAGGGTCCCGGGTGGCGAGCAGTACTTC | CASRVPGGEQYF
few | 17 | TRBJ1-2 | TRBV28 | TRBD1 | TGTGCCAGCAGGCGGTACGGACAGGCTGGAACTAACTATGGCTACACCTTC | CASRRYGQAGTNYGYTF
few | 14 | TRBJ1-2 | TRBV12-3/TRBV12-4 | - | TGTGCCAGCAGTTTAGTGGTCGGAAACTATGGCTACACCTTC | CASSLVVGNYGYTF
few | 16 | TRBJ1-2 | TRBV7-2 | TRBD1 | TGTGCCAGCAGCTTAGTCCGACAGGGGATGGGGTATGGCTACACCTTC | CASSLVRQGMGYGYTF
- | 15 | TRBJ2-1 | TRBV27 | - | TGTGCCAGCAGTTTGGGGTCCACGCTCTACAATGAGCAGTTCTTC | CASSLGSTLYNEQFF
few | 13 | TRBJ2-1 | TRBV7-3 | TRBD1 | TGTGCCAGCAGTTCCGACAGGGCCAATGAGCAGTTCTTC | CASSSDRANEQFF
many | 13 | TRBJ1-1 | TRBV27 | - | TGTGCCAGCAGCTTCTCACTGAACACTGAAGCTTTCTTT | CASSFSLNTEAFF
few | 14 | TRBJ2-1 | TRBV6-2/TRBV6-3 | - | TGTGCCAGCAGTTACGGCCTGGTGGTGGATGAGCAGTTCTTC | CASSYGLVVDEQFF
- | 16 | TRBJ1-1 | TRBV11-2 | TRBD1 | TGTGCCAGCAGCTTATGGGACAGGTTTCTGAACACTGAAGCTTTCTTT | CASSLWDRFLNTEAFF
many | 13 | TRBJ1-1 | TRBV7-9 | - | TGTGCTAGCAGCTTAGATCGAGGAACTGAAGCTTTCTTT | CASSLDRGTEAFF
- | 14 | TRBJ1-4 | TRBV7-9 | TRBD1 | TGTGCCAGCAGCGAGACAGGGGGCTATGAAAAACTGTTTTTT | CASSETGGYEKLFF
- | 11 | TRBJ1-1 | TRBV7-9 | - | TGTGCCAGCAGCACAGGGTCTGAAGCTTTCTTT | CASSTGSEAFF
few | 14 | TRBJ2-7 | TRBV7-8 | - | TGTGCCAGCAGCTTAGCCGGGGGCTTACGAGAGCAGTACTTC | CASSLAGGLREQYF
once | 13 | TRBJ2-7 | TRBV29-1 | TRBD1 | TGCAGCGTTTTGACAGGGAGTTCCTACGAGCAGTACTTC | CSVLTGSSYEQYF
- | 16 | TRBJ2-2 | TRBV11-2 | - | TGTGCCAGCTTAATCATCGGGGGGCCCTTTGCCGGGGAGCTGTTTTTT | CASLIIGGPFAGELFF
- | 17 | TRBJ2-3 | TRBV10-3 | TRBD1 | TGTGCCATCAGTGTCACCCCGTGGGGACAGGGGGGAGATACGCAGTATTTT | CAISVTPWGQGGDTQYF
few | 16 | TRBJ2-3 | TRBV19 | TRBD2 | TGTGCCAGTAGTAGCCTCGGGCGGGGGTCCCAAGATACGCAGTATTTT | CASSSLGRGSQDTQYF
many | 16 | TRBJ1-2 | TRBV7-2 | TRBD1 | TGTGCCAGCAGCTCTAGTACAGGGGACTTTAACTATGGCTACACCTTC | CASSSSTGDFNYGYTF
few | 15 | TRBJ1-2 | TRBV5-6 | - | TGTGCCAGCAGCTACCGGGCAGGGGACTTCTATGGCTACACCTTC | CASSYRAGDFYGYTF
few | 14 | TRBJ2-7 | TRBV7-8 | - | TGTGCCAGCAGCCTATACGGGACGGCGTTTGAGCAGTACTTC | CASSLYGTAFEQYF
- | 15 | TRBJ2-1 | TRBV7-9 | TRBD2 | TGTGCCAGCAGCCCCGGATCGGGGGGGGACAATGAGCAGTTCTTC | CASSPGSGGDNEQFF
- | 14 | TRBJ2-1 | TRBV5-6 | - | TGTGCCAGCAGCTTGGTTCCCAGCCCCAATGAGCAGTTCTTC | CASSLVPSPNEQFF
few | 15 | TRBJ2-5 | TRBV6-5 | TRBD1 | TGTGCCAGCAGTTACACAGGGGGCTCACTTGAGACCCAGTACTTC | CASSYTGGSLETQYF
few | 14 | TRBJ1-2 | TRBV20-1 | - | TGCAGTGCTCGAGGGGTAGCAACCCTCTATGGCTACACCTTC | CSARGVATLYGYTF
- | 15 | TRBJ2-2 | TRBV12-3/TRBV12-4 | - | TGTGCCAGCAGCCCTAGACCCCCCGGGACCGGGGAGCTGTTTTTT | CASSPRPPGTGELFF
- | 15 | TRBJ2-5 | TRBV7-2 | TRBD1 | TGTGCCGGCAGCCTCGGGACAGGGGGGACGGAGACCCAGTACTTC | CAGSLGTGGTETQYF
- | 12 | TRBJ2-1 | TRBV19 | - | TGTGCCAGTAGTGGACAGACCAATGAGCAGTTCTTC | CASSGQTNEQFF
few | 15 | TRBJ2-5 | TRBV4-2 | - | TGTGCCAGCAGCCAAGAGTGGGGGGGCCCAAAGACCCAGTACTTC | CASSQEWGGPKTQYF
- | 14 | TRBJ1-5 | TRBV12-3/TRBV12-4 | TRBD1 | TGTGCCAGCAGTCAGGGACAGGAGGGTCAGCCCCAGCATTTT | CASSQGQEGQPQHF